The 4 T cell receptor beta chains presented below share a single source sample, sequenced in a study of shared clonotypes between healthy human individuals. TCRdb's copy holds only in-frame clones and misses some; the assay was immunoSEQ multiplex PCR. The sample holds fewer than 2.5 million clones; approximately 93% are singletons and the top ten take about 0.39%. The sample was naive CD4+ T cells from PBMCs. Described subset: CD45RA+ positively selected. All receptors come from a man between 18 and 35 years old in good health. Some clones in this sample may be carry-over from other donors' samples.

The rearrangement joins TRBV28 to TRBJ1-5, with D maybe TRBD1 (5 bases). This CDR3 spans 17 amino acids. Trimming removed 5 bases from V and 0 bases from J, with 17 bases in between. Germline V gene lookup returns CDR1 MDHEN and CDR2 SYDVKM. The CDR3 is CASSPKPTAYSNQPQHF. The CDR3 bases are TGTGCCAGCAGTCCCAAACCGACAGCTTATAGCAATCAGCCCCAGCATTTT.

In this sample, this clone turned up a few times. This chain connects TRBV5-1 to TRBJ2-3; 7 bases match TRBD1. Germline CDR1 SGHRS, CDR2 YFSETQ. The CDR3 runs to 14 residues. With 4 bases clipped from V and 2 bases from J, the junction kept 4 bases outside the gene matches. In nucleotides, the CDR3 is TGCGCCAGCAGCCCGGGACAGAACACAGATACGCAGTATTTT. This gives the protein CASSPGQNTDTQYF.

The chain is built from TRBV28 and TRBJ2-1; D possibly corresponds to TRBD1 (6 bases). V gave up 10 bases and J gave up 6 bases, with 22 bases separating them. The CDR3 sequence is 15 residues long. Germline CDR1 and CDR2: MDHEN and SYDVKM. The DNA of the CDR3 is TGTGCCACCGAGGACAGTCGTACCTCGGGCAATGAGCAGTTCTTC. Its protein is CATEDSRTSGNEQFF.

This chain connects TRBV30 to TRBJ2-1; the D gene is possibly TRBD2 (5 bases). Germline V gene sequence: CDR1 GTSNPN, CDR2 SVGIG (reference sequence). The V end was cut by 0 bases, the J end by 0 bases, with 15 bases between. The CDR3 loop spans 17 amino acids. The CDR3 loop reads CAWSVRRRAYSYNEQFF. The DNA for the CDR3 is TGTGCCTGGAGTGTACGCCGGCGGGCCTACTCCTACAATGAGCAGTTCTTC.